These T cell receptor beta chains were read from a single sample in a study of cytomegalovirus exposure and HLA in healthy donors. Repertoires were generated with immunoSEQ multiplex PCR, while TCRdb's copy carries only in-frame clones and drops some. Seen here are around 170,000 clones, more than 75% observed once, and the top ten hold less than 0.85%. Sequencing was performed on PBMCs. The origin of the receptors is a woman between 18 and 29 years old in good health and CMV-seronegative. CDR3s include the opening cysteine and the closing phenylalanine or tryptophan. Each record gives: CDR3 protein, V gene.

cdr3_aa: CASTSLRDSFNYGYTF
v_call: TRBV2

cdr3_aa: CASSSQRARAWNEQFF
v_call: TRBV19

cdr3_aa: CASSMGQNSYEQYF
v_call: TRBV6-6

cdr3_aa: CASSQTQGRGYTF
v_call: TRBV6-6

cdr3_aa: CASSSTRTRSSYEQYF
v_call: TRBV27

cdr3_aa: CASSFGQGEVYGYTF
v_call: TRBV27

cdr3_aa: CASSLLEGRVGAKNIQYF
v_call: TRBV11-2

cdr3_aa: CASSPLDRGEQFF
v_call: TRBV9

cdr3_aa: CASSREPWGEQYF
v_call: TRBV6-5

cdr3_aa: CASSQGTRSGNTIYF
v_call: TRBV14

cdr3_aa: CASSLRQGDLEAFF
v_call: TRBV7-2

cdr3_aa: CASSFGEAAVSPLHF
v_call: TRBV5-1

cdr3_aa: CASLRGRGNTIYF
v_call: TRBV6-6

cdr3_aa: CASSYFPQGSRTEAFF
v_call: TRBV6-5

cdr3_aa: CASRRGTYNEQFF
v_call: TRBV6-5

cdr3_aa: CASRGDIGLTEAFF
v_call: TRBV6-1

cdr3_aa: CASSTRLAGGPTQETQYF
v_call: TRBV7-2

cdr3_aa: CASSLGENTEAFF
v_call: TRBV5-6

cdr3_aa: CASSDRVAYNEQFF
v_call: TRBV2

cdr3_aa: CSADRDPNEQFF
v_call: TRBV29-1

cdr3_aa: CASSGARTGQETQYF
v_call: TRBV6-1

cdr3_aa: CASSSPLAGDYNEQFF
v_call: TRBV27

cdr3_aa: CASSLAVGGYDEQFF
v_call: TRBV7-6

cdr3_aa: CASSFRTPHEQYF
v_call: TRBV7-2

cdr3_aa: CASSYSRGAEQFF
v_call: TRBV6-5

cdr3_aa: CASSLVHSIGNTIYF
v_call: TRBV5-5

cdr3_aa: CASSRSDRYSGNTIYF
v_call: TRBV6-6

cdr3_aa: CASSQEGSGNYNEQFF
v_call: TRBV4-2

cdr3_aa: CASTGRLAIHNEQFF
v_call: TRBV6-6

cdr3_aa: CASSSGQGAIGETQYF
v_call: TRBV14

cdr3_aa: CASSPGLVSADTQYF
v_call: TRBV7-7

cdr3_aa: CASSFGRVGEKLFF
v_call: TRBV6-1

cdr3_aa: CASSSGDRRNYGYTF
v_call: TRBV13

cdr3_aa: CASGRQGSYEQYF
v_call: TRBV6-6

cdr3_aa: CASSSRGDVAYEQYF
v_call: TRBV13

cdr3_aa: CSSWVGANYGYTF
v_call: TRBV29-1

cdr3_aa: CASSLGQFQETQYF
v_call: TRBV7-7

cdr3_aa: CATLAQGRNTIYF
v_call: TRBV6-5

cdr3_aa: CASSSGQGPYEQYF
v_call: TRBV27

cdr3_aa: CASSDAPGGRKVVF
v_call: TRBV6-1

cdr3_aa: CASSQLPGANVLTF
v_call: TRBV14

cdr3_aa: CASSQDRRGPFQFF
v_call: TRBV14

cdr3_aa: CASSENSDLSGNTIYF
v_call: TRBV27

cdr3_aa: CAITSGASGRVGEQFF
v_call: TRBV10-3

cdr3_aa: CSVISTGHENEQFF
v_call: TRBV29-1